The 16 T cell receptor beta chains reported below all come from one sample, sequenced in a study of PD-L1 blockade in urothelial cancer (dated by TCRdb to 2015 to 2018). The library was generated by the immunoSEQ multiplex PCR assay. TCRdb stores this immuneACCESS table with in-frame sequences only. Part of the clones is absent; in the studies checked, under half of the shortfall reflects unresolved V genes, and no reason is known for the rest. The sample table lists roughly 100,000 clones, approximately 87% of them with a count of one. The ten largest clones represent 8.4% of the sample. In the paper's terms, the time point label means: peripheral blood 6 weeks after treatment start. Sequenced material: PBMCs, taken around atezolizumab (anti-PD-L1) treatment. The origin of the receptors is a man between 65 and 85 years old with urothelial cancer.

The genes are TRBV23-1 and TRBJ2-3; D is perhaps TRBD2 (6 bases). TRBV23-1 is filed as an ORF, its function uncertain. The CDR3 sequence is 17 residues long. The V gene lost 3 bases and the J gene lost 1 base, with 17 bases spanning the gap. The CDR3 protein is CASSHLRRRGRTDTQYF. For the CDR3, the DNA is TGCGCCAGCAGTCACCTCCGGCGGCGGGGCCGCACAGATACGCAGTATTTT.

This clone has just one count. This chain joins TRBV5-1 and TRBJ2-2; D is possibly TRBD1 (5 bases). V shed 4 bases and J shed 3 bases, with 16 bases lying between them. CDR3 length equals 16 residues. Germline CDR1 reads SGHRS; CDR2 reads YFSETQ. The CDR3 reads CASSPDSPADTGELFF. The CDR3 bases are TGCGCCAGCAGCCCCGACAGCCCCGCGGACACCGGGGAGCTGTTTTTT.

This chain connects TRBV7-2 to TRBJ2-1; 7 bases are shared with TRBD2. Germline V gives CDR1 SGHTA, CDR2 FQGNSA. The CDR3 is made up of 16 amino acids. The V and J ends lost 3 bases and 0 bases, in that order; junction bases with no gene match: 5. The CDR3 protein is CASSLAGDSSYNEQFF. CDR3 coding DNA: TGTGCCAGCAGCTTGGCGGGGGATAGCTCCTACAATGAGCAGTTCTTC.

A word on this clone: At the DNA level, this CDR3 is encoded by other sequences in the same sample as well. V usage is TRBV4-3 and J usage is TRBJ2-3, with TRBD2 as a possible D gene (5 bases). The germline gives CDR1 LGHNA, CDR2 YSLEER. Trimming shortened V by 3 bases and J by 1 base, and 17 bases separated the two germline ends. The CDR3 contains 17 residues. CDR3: CASSQEGRGRGTDTQYF. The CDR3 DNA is TGCGCCAGCAGCCAGGAAGGAAGAGGGAGAGGCACAGATACGCAGTATTTT.

CDR3 DNA: TGCGCCAGCAGCTTGGACAGGGAGACTGAAGCTTTCTTT. Translated, it gives CASSLDRETEAFF. The chain has TRBV5-1 and TRBJ1-1; the D gene is possibly TRBD1 (6 bases). Germline CDR1 and CDR2: SGHRS and YFSETQ. V was pared by 0 bases and J by 5 bases, with 8 bases between. The CDR3 covers 13 residues. The variable domain in full, with the rest retrieved from reference TRBV5-1 and TRBJ1-1, is KAGVTQTPRYLIKTRGQQVTLSCSPISGHRSVSWYQQTPGQGLQFLFEYFSETQRNKGNFPGRFSGRQFSNSRSEMNVSTLELGDSALYLCASSLDRETEAFFGQGTRLTVV.

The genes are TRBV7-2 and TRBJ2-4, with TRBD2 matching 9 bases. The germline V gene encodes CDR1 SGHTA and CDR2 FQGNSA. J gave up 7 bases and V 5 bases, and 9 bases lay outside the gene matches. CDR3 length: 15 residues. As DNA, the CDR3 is TGTGCCAGCAGCCGCGCCCTTAGCGGGAGTAACATTCAGTACTTC. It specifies CASSRALSGSNIQYF.

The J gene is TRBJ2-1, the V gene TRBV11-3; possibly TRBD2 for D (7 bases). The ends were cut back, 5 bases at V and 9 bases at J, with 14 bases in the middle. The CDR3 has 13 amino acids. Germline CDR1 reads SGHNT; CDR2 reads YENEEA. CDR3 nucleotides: TGTGCCAGCAGCCTAATAGGGGGGGGTGAGCAGTTCTTC. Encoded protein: CASSLIGGGEQFF.

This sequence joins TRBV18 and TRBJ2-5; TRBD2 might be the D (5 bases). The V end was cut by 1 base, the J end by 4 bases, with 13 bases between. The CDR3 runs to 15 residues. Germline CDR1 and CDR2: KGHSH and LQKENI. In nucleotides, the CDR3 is TGTGCCAGCTCACCACGGAGGAGCCCCCCAGAGACCCAGTACTTC. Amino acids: CASSPRRSPPETQYF.

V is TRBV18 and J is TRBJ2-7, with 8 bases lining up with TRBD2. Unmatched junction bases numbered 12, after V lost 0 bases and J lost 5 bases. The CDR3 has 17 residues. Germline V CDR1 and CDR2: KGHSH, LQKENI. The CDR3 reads CASSPPSGDNPLHEQYF. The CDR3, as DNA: TGTGCCAGCTCACCACCTAGCGGGGACAACCCTCTCCACGAGCAGTACTTC.

CDR3 region: CASSLLGAYGYTF. CDR3 DNA: TGTGCCAGCAGCTTGTTGGGGGCCTATGGCTACACCTTC. The chain joins TRBV5-4 to TRBJ1-2, with D perhaps TRBD1 (6 bases). CDR1 is SGHNT, CDR2 YYREEE, per germline (reference sequence). V was shortened by 1 base and J by 4 bases, with 8 bases between the two germline ends. The CDR3 sequence is 13 residues long. The entire variable domain, with the rest obtained from reference TRBV5-4 and TRBJ1-2, is as follows: ETGVTQSPTHLIKTRGQQVTLRCSSQSGHNTVSWYQQALGQGPQFIFQYYREEENGRGNFPPRFSGLQFPNYSSELNVNALELDDSALYLCASSLLGAYGYTFGSGTRLTVV.

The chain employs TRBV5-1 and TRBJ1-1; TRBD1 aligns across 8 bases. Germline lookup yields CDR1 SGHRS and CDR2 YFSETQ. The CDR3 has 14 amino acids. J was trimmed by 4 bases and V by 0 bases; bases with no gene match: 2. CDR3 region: CASSLVTGVTEAFF. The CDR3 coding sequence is TGCGCCAGCAGCTTGGTGACAGGGGTCACTGAAGCTTTCTTT.

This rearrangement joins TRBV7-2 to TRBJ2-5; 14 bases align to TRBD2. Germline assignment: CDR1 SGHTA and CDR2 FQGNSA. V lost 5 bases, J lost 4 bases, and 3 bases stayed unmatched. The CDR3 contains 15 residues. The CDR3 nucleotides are TGTGCCAGCAGCCCGACTAGCGGGGGGGGAGAGACCCAGTACTTC. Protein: CASSPTSGGGETQYF.

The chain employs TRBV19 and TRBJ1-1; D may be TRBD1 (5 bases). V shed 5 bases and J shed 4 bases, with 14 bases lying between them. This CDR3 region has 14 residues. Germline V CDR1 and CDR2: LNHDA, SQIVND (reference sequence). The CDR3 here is CASSPHVGGTEAFF. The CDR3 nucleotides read TGTGCCAGTAGTCCCCACGTCGGGGGCACTGAAGCTTTCTTT.

For the CDR3, the DNA is TGTGCCAGCAGCGCATTTGGACAGAGCCACGGTCAGCCCCAGCATTTT. Protein sequence: CASSAFGQSHGQPQHF. V is TRBV5-6 and J is TRBJ1-5, with D perhaps matching TRBD1 (6 bases). The CDR3 length is 16 residues. Looked up from germline, CDR1 is SGHDT and CDR2 is YYEEEE. V gave up 4 bases and J gave up 6 bases, with 20 bases separating them.

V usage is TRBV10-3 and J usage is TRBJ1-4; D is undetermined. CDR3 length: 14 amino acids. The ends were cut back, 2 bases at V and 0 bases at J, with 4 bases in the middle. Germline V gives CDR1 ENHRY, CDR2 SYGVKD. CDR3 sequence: CAISEGPTNEKLFF. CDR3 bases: TGTGCCATCAGTGAGGGGCCAACTAATGAAAAACTGTTTTTT.

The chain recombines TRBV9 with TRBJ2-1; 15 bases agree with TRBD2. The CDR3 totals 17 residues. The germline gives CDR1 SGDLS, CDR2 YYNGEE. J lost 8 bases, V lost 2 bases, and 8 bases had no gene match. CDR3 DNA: TGTGCCAGCAGCGTGGGGACTAGCGGGGGGATCCAGCATGAGCAGTTCTTC. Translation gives CASSVGTSGGIQHEQFF.